These 21 T cell receptor beta chains share one sample of origin, sequenced in a study of blood T cell repertoires in COVID-19. Repertoires were generated with immunoSEQ multiplex PCR, while TCRdb's copy carries only in-frame clones and drops some. This table holds 85,000 to 130,000 clones, under 90% found once. The sequenced sample was peripheral blood. The receptors here all came from a woman aged 55-75 years with acute or convalescent COVID-19.

CDR3 nucleotide sequence: TGTGCCGGGTCTTTGTTGGACAGTGGGTTCCACGAGCAGTACTTC. This sequence encodes CAGSLLDSGFHEQYF. This rearrangement joins TRBV5-8 to TRBJ2-7; a possible D gene is TRBD1 (6 bases). CDR1 and CDR2 (germline): SGHTS, YDEGEE. The length of the CDR3 is 15 residues. The germline V and J ends were trimmed by 10 bases and 5 bases, with 25 bases remaining between them.

The CDR3 protein is CASSQLTGETYEQYF. CDR3 DNA: TGTGCCAGCAGCCAGTTGACAGGGGAAACCTACGAGCAGTACTTC. This rearrangement joins TRBV7-9 to TRBJ2-7; 8 positions match TRBD1. Germline V lookup: CDR1 SEHNR, CDR2 FQNEAQ (reference sequence). Trimming at V came to 5 bases and at J to 2 bases, leaving 8 bases not matched to a gene. This CDR3 has 15 amino acids. The whole variable domain, filled in from reference TRBV7-9 and TRBJ2-7, reads DTGVSQNPRHKITKRGQNVTFRCDPISEHNRLYWYRQTLGQGPEFLTYFQNEAQLEKSRLLSDRFSAERPKGSFSTLEIQRTEQGDSAMYLCASSQLTGETYEQYFGPGTRLTVT.

J is TRBJ1-3 and V is TRBV7-9, with D perhaps matching TRBD1 (5 bases). Germline CDR1 is SEHNR and CDR2 is FQNEAQ (reference sequence). V was shortened by 8 bases and J by 0 bases, with 11 bases between the two germline ends. The CDR3 covers 14 residues. CDR3 sequence (DNA): TGTGCCAGCTCGACAGTCCTCTCTGGAAACACCATATATTTT. Encoded protein: CASSTVLSGNTIYF. The whole variable domain, filled in from reference TRBV7-9 and TRBJ1-3, reads DTGVSQNPRHKITKRGQNVTFRCDPISEHNRLYWYRQTLGQGPEFLTYFQNEAQLEKSRLLSDRFSAERPKGSFSTLEIQRTEQGDSAMYLCASSTVLSGNTIYFGEGSWLTVV.

J is TRBJ1-2 and V is TRBV25-1, with TRBD1 matching over 8 bases. The germline V gene encodes CDR1 MGHDK and CDR2 SYGVNS. The V gene end was trimmed by 8 bases and the J gene end by 6 bases; junction bases not matched to a gene: 14. The CDR3 has 15 residues. CDR3: CASGSPRTGINGYTF. The CDR3 DNA follows: TGTGCCAGCGGATCACCAAGGACAGGGATCAATGGCTACACCTTC.

This clone was detected a few times. This chain connects TRBV5-1 to TRBJ1-5; 8 bases fit TRBD1. The CDR3 has 16 residues. After removal of 0 bases from V and 3 bases from J, the junction contained 5 bases not matched to a gene. The germline gives CDR1 SGHRS, CDR2 YFSETQ. The CDR3 loop reads CASSLVPGQDNQPQHF. For the CDR3, the DNA is TGCGCCAGCAGCTTGGTTCCGGGACAGGACAATCAGCCCCAGCATTTT.

This clone was recorded only once. The V call is TRBV11-2, the J call TRBJ1-1, with 7 bases fitting TRBD1. V gave up 1 base and J gave up 4 bases; unmatched junction bases: 12. The CDR3 consists of 17 residues. CDR1 is SGHAT and CDR2 is FQNNGV in the germline V gene. CDR3 region: CASSLVGGGAGGTEAFF. The DNA for the CDR3 is TGTGCCAGCAGCTTAGTGGGAGGGGGCGCGGGGGGCACTGAAGCTTTCTTT.

The chain carries TRBV6-5 and TRBJ2-5; TRBD2 aligns across 8 bases. The germline V gene has CDR1 MNHEY and CDR2 SVGAGI. J was trimmed by 4 bases and V by 6 bases; bases with no gene match: 4. CDR3 length: 13 amino acids. The CDR3 sequence is CASRGAGGETQYF. CDR3 DNA: TGTGCCAGCAGGGGGGCGGGAGGAGAGACCCAGTACTTC.

The chain combines TRBV18 with TRBJ2-3; 12 bases line up with TRBD2. V lost 3 bases and J lost 5; bases outside the gene matches: 6. Germline-derived CDR1 and CDR2 are KGHSH and LQKENI. The CDR3 has 16 residues. The CDR3: CASSPSSGGARDTQYF. The CDR3 DNA reads as TGTGCCAGCTCACCCTCTAGCGGGGGGGCAAGAGATACGCAGTATTTT.

V is TRBV28 and J is TRBJ2-1; 9 nucleotides agree with TRBD2. Germline CDR1 is MDHEN and CDR2 is SYDVKM. CDR3 length: 12 amino acids. The J segment lost 15 bases and the V segment lost 6 bases, leaving 9 bases of the junction unmatched. CDR3: CASRDSGSIGFF. Here the CDR3 DNA reads TGTGCCAGCAGGGATAGCGGGAGTATCGGGTTCTTC.

This chain uses TRBV19 with TRBJ1-5, with a possible D match to TRBD1 (6 bases). Germline V gives CDR1 LNHDA, CDR2 SQIVND (reference sequence). V shed 7 bases and J shed 5 bases, with 12 bases lying between them. CDR3 size: 13 residues. In DNA, the CDR3 is TGTGCCAGTAATCCAGGGGCACATCAGCCCCAGCATTTT. This codes for CASNPGAHQPQHF.

This rearrangement joins TRBV7-9 to TRBJ2-3; 9 positions agree with TRBD1. The germline V gene has CDR1 SEHNR and CDR2 FQNEAQ (reference sequence). The CDR3 consists of 15 residues. V was clipped by 4 bases and J by 2 bases; unmatched bases: 4. CDR3 residues: CASSWGQGLTDTQYF. The CDR3 region has the DNA TGTGCCAGCAGCTGGGGACAGGGACTCACAGATACGCAGTATTTT. Using reference TRBV7-9 and TRBJ2-3 for the parts outside the CDR3, the full variable domain is DTGVSQNPRHKITKRGQNVTFRCDPISEHNRLYWYRQTLGQGPEFLTYFQNEAQLEKSRLLSDRFSAERPKGSFSTLEIQRTEQGDSAMYLCASSWGQGLTDTQYFGPGTRLTVL.

This chain uses TRBV7-2 with TRBJ2-1; a weak D match, TRBD2 (7 bases). Between the trimmed V and J ends, which lost 0 bases and 9 bases, there was a span of 15 bases. The CDR3 length is 15 residues. From germline, CDR1 is SGHTA and CDR2 FQGNSA. The CDR3 here is CASSLAGGHLGEQFF. As DNA, the CDR3 is TGTGCCAGCAGCTTAGCGGGGGGGCACCTTGGTGAGCAGTTCTTC.

This chain connects TRBV6-1 to TRBJ1-4, with TRBD1 as a possible D gene (6 bases). Germline CDR1 reads MNHNS; CDR2 reads SASEGT. The V and J ends lost 1 base and 3 bases respectively, with 12 bases between them. The length of the CDR3 is 16 residues. The CDR3, as DNA: TGTGCCAGCAGTGAAGTAGAACAGGGTTCTAATGAAAAACTGTTTTTT. Amino acids: CASSEVEQGSNEKLFF.

The chain recombines TRBV30 with TRBJ2-3, with TRBD2 identical over 11 bases. V shed 5 bases and J 1 base; nucleotides not matched to a gene: 8. Germline V gives CDR1 GTSNPN, CDR2 SVGIG (reference sequence). This CDR3 region has 16 residues. The CDR3 region has the DNA TGTGCCTGGGAGCGCCTGGGACTAGCGGGCACAGATACGCAGTATTTT. Encoded protein: CAWERLGLAGTDTQYF.

The gene calls are TRBV28 and TRBJ1-2; D is unresolved. The CDR3 has 14 residues. The germline V gene encodes CDR1 MDHEN and CDR2 SYDVKM. Between the trimmed V and J ends, which lost 2 bases and 0 bases, there was a span of 7 bases. The CDR3 sequence is CASSLGGTNYGYTF. The CDR3 nucleotides are TGTGCCAGCAGTTTAGGCGGGACTAACTATGGCTACACCTTC.

This sequence joins TRBV28 and TRBJ2-3; D unclear. Per germline, CDR1 MDHEN and CDR2 SYDVKM. The CDR3 totals 16 residues. V shed 5 bases and J shed 3 bases, with 18 bases lying between them. The CDR3 DNA is TGTGCCAGCAGTGCCCCCCTGCCCGGCAGGACAGATACGCAGTATTTT. It encodes CASSAPLPGRTDTQYF.

This rearrangement joins TRBV19 to TRBJ2-3; tentative D call: TRBD1 (6 bases). Germline CDR1 LNHDA, CDR2 SQIVND (reference sequence). Between the trimmed V and J ends, which lost 5 bases and 0 bases, there was a span of 15 bases. The CDR3 extends over 16 amino acids. The CDR3 coding sequence is TGTGCCAGTAGTGAAGTGACAGGCAGAAGCACAGATACGCAGTATTTT. Encoded protein: CASSEVTGRSTDTQYF.

This clone was counted ten times or more. The chain employs TRBV5-1 and TRBJ1-2; a possible D gene is TRBD1 (5 bases). This CDR3 spans 16 amino acids. V lost 4 bases and J 2 bases, leaving 18 bases between the germline ends. Germline assignment: CDR1 SGHRS and CDR2 YFSETQ. The CDR3 protein is CASSRDGGNGNYGYTF. The DNA of the CDR3 is TGCGCCAGCAGCCGAGACGGGGGGAATGGGAACTATGGCTACACCTTC. Supplemented by reference TRBV5-1 and TRBJ1-2, the full variable domain reads KAGVTQTPRYLIKTRGQQVTLSCSPISGHRSVSWYQQTPGQGLQFLFEYFSETQRNKGNFPGRFSGRQFSNSRSEMNVSTLELGDSALYLCASSRDGGNGNYGYTFGSGTRLTVV.

V usage is TRBV28 and J usage is TRBJ1-1, with 8 positions matching TRBD1. Unmatched junction bases numbered 5, after V lost 4 bases and J lost 1 base. Germline V gives CDR1 MDHEN, CDR2 SYDVKM. This CDR3 comprises 15 residues. CDR3 DNA: TGTGCCAGCAGTTCACCCGGGACAGGGAACACTGAAGCTTTCTTT. Its protein is CASSSPGTGNTEAFF.

The rearrangement joins TRBV4-1 to TRBJ1-2; D perhaps matches TRBD1 (6 bases). Trimming took off 2 bases at V and 2 bases at J, with 15 bases between the two ends. CDR1 MGHRA and CDR2 YSYEKL come from the germline V gene. There are 16 residues in the CDR3. CDR3 sequence: CASSQTPARGNYGYTF. The CDR3 DNA reads TGCGCCAGCAGCCAAACCCCGGCCAGGGGCAACTATGGCTACACCTTC.

The gene calls are TRBV18 and TRBJ2-3, with D perhaps matching TRBD2 (5 bases). The CDR3 consists of 15 residues. CDR1 is KGHSH and CDR2 is LQKENI in the germline V gene. Deletions cut 3 bases from V and 0 bases from J, with 10 bases between. DNA of the CDR3: TGTGCCAGCTCACCGGTGGCTAGCAGCACAGATACGCAGTATTTT. As protein: CASSPVASSTDTQYF.